This T cell receptor beta chain came from a study of regulatory T cells in long-lasting Graves disease. General study results and limits: Persistent Graves' disease cases displayed lower TCR diversity than newly diagnosed ones.

The CDR3 has 15 residues. Trimming took off 7 bases at V and 4 bases at J, with 19 bases between the two ends. The V gene's germline CDR1 is MNHNS and CDR2 SASEGT. In regard to this clonotype: Antigen: not known.

Time point indicated: newly diagnosed GD, antithyroid drugs for less than 3 months. Extracted PBMC RNA gave rise to the TCR library. American Thyroid Association guidelines defined Graves' disease diagnosis. The authors built TCR beta libraries using iRepertoire HTBI primers and Arm-PCR of CDR3 regions. TCRdb passed the multiplex PCR reads through MiXCR, listing each CDR3 protein once. The sample includes approximately 490,000 distinct CDR3 sequences, about 16% of them seen just once. The same data also went into a second study, on T cells in Graves' hyperthyroidism and ophthalmopathy. That paper states: With the HTBI primer set, the TCR CDR3 went through a first round of RT-PCR.

The chain recombines TRBV6-1 with TRBJ2-5; tentatively, D is TRBD2 (8 bases). The specimen was peripheral blood mononuclear cells (PBMCs), collected at new diagnosis, from a patient treated with antithyroid drugs. The clonotype originates from a man aged 35 to 55 with Graves disease. The chain's CDR3 is CASTLRGLAGETQYF. The CDR3 DNA is TGTGCCAGCACCTTAAGGGGGCTAGCGGGAGAGACCCAGTACTTC.